These 27 T cell receptor beta chains came from one sample sequenced in a study of blood T cell repertoires in COVID-19. Assay: immunoSEQ multiplex PCR; the TCRdb copy retains only in-frame clones and omits some. The sample carries 150,000 to 200,000 clones, around 82% recorded once. The sequenced sample was peripheral blood. The receptors were sampled from a woman aged 80 or over with acute or convalescent COVID-19.

The V call is TRBV5-1, the J call TRBJ2-1; possible D gene TRBD1, 6 bases. This CDR3 has 13 amino acids. Deletions cut 0 bases from V and 10 bases from J, with 11 bases between. Germline V gene lookup returns CDR1 SGHRS and CDR2 YFSETQ. This chain's CDR3 is CASSLDTGNEQFF. CDR3 sequence (DNA): TGCGCCAGCAGCTTGGACACAGGGAACGAGCAGTTCTTC.

This clone was detected only a few times. The chain combines TRBV11-2 with TRBJ1-2, with D perhaps matching TRBD1 (6 bases). Germline CDR1 is SGHAT and CDR2 is FQNNGV. V lost 0 bases, J lost 2 bases, and 13 bases lay in between. The CDR3 is 16 residues long. The CDR3 reads CASSLEGAIRNYGYTF. The CDR3 nucleotides read TGTGCCAGCAGCTTAGAGGGGGCGATAAGGAACTATGGCTACACCTTC.

The chain links TRBV19 to TRBJ1-5, with D hard to call. Germline CDR1 LNHDA, CDR2 SQIVND (reference sequence). With 3 bases removed from V and 5 bases from J, the gap between germline ends came to 11 bases. This CDR3 is 14 amino acids long. The CDR3 nucleotides are TGTGCCAGTAGTATCAACATGGCACATCAGCCCCAGCATTTT. It is translated as CASSINMAHQPQHF.

CDR3 DNA sequence: TGTGCCAGCAGCCAAGTAGCGGGAGCGCCCTACGAGCAGTACTTC. Translation: CASSQVAGAPYEQYF. The V and J genes are TRBV6-4 and TRBJ2-7; 9 bases agree with TRBD2. V lost 6 bases to trimming and J lost 2 bases; unmatched junction nucleotides: 8. This CDR3 is built from 15 residues. The germline V gene has CDR1 MRHNA and CDR2 SNTAGT.

This sequence joins TRBV6-5 and TRBJ2-1, with TRBD2 matching 10 bases. Looked up from germline, CDR1 is MNHEY and CDR2 is SVGAGI. The CDR3 runs 16 residues. V was pared by 4 bases and J by 4 bases, with 7 bases of the junction left unmatched. The CDR3 region is CASSSSGSGSYNEQFF. CDR3 in DNA: TGTGCCAGCAGTTCTAGCGGGAGTGGGTCGTACAATGAGCAGTTCTTC.

In its sample, this clone was seen once. The sample contains more than one DNA sequence encoding this CDR3. The chain has TRBV7-2 and TRBJ2-7; TRBD1 is a possible D gene (5 bases). Germline lookup yields CDR1 SGHTA and CDR2 FQGNSA. The CDR3 runs to 12 residues. Deletions cut 1 base from V and 7 bases from J, with 8 bases between. This chain's CDR3 is CASSLGPGEQYF. In DNA, the CDR3 is TGTGCCAGCAGCTTAGGTCCAGGGGAGCAGTACTTC.

The chain carries TRBV7-8 and TRBJ2-6; D gene unclear. There are 15 residues in the CDR3. Trimming removed 5 bases from V and 3 bases from J, with 11 bases in between. Germline CDR1 reads SGHVS; CDR2 reads FQNEAQ. CDR3 bases: TGTGCCAGCAGCCCGACAATTTATGGGGCCAACGTCCTGACTTTC. Its protein is CASSPTIYGANVLTF. Full variable domain (remainder filled in from reference TRBV7-8 and TRBJ2-6): GAGVSQSPRYKVAKRGQDVALRCDPISGHVSLFWYQQALGQGPEFLTYFQNEAQLDKSGLPSDRFFAERPEGSVSTLKIQRTQQEDSAVYLCASSPTIYGANVLTFGAGSRLTVL.

The V gene is TRBV14, the J gene TRBJ1-6; D is unresolved. The length of the CDR3 is 14 residues. Per the germline V gene, CDR1 is SGHDN and CDR2 is FVKESK. The V end was cut by 2 bases, the J end by 7 bases, with 9 bases between. The CDR3 loop reads CASSQNSPNSPLHF. The CDR3 DNA reads TGTGCCAGCAGCCAAAACAGCCCAAATTCACCCCTCCACTTT. Full variable domain (remainder filled in from reference TRBV14 and TRBJ1-6): EAGVTQFPSHSVIEKGQTVTLRCDPISGHDNLYWYRRVMGKEIKFLLHFVKESKQDESGMPNNRFLAERTGGTYSTLKVQPAELEDSGVYFCASSQNSPNSPLHFGNGTRLTVT.

V is TRBV19 and J is TRBJ2-3; 11 bases agree with TRBD2. The ends lost 6 bases at V and 2 bases at J; junction bases unmatched: 4. The germline gives CDR1 LNHDA, CDR2 SQIVND (reference sequence). The length of the CDR3 is 15 residues. The CDR3 DNA sequence: TGTGCCAGTAGACTAGCGGGGGCAGCCACAGATACGCAGTATTTT. It is translated as CASRLAGAATDTQYF.

V gene TRBV7-9 combines with J gene TRBJ1-3; D is uncertain. CDR3 size: 15 residues. Trimming removed 0 bases from V and 3 bases from J, with 9 bases in between. In germline, CDR1 is SEHNR, CDR2 FQNEAQ (reference sequence). CDR3 residues: CASSLATGYGNTIYF. DNA of the CDR3: TGTGCCAGCAGCTTAGCGACGGGGTATGGAAACACCATATATTTT.

This chain links TRBV24-1 with TRBJ1-2, with D perhaps matching TRBD1 (6 bases). Between the trimmed V and J ends, which lost 3 bases and 4 bases, there was a span of 17 bases. The CDR3 extends over 16 amino acids. Germline CDR1 is KGHDR and CDR2 is SFDVKD. The CDR3 is CATSDARQAPSYGYTF. The CDR3 DNA sequence: TGTGCCACCAGTGATGCCCGACAGGCCCCCTCCTATGGCTACACCTTC.

This clone was seen more than once but under ten times. This chain connects TRBV9 to TRBJ2-5; the match to TRBD1 covers 10 bases. The CDR3 extends over 15 amino acids. Germline CDR1 and CDR2: SGDLS and YYNGEE. V was pared by 4 bases and J by 5 bases, with 8 bases of the junction left unmatched. CDR3 in amino acids: CASSPKTGGGETQYF. The DNA for the CDR3 is TGTGCCAGCAGCCCCAAGACAGGGGGCGGGGAGACCCAGTACTTC.

V and J are TRBV30 and TRBJ2-3; 7 nucleotides align to TRBD1. Germline V gives CDR1 GTSNPN, CDR2 SVGIG (reference sequence). The CDR3 contains 17 residues. Trimming removed 5 bases from V and 1 base from J; junction bases left unmatched: 15. CDR3 loop: CAWSPGQLLSGTDTQYF. The CDR3, as DNA: TGTGCCTGGTCCCCGGGACAGCTACTTTCGGGCACAGATACGCAGTATTTT.

V gene TRBV2 combines with J gene TRBJ2-2, with unresolved D. Trimming left V 6 bases short and J 0 bases short, with 11 bases between. The CDR3 is 15 residues long. The germline V gene has CDR1 SNHLY and CDR2 FYNNEI. CDR3 sequence: CASSGTKANTGELFF. The CDR3 DNA follows: TGTGCCAGCAGCGGAACTAAAGCGAACACCGGGGAGCTGTTTTTT.

This clone occurred once. The V call is TRBV6-5, the J call TRBJ2-7; D is ambiguous. CDR1 and CDR2 (germline): MNHEY, SVGAGI. The V end was cut by 6 bases, the J end by 0 bases, with 12 bases between. This CDR3 comprises 14 residues. DNA of the CDR3: TGTGCCAGCAGCTGGAGCCGACCCTCCTACGAGCAGTACTTC. Its protein product is CASSWSRPSYEQYF.

This clone was seen just once. The rearrangement joins TRBV7-9 to TRBJ2-5; TRBD1 aligns across 7 bases. The CDR3 extends over 15 amino acids. Trimming removed 4 bases from V and 0 bases from J; junction bases left unmatched: 5. Germline assignment: CDR1 SEHNR and CDR2 FQNEAQ (reference sequence). For the CDR3, the DNA is TGTGCCAGCAGCTCGACAGGGAAATACCAAGAGACCCAGTACTTC. The encoded protein is CASSSTGKYQETQYF.

The chain has TRBV7-2 and TRBJ2-7, with 7 bases fitting TRBD2. The CDR3 spans 16 residues. Trimming cost V 2 bases and J 2 bases; bases outside gene matches: 9. Germline V lookup: CDR1 SGHTA, CDR2 FQGNSA. DNA for the CDR3: TGTGCCAGCAGCTTATCCACAAGCGGGAATGCCTACGAGCAGTACTTC. Amino acids: CASSLSTSGNAYEQYF. The full variable domain, completed using reference TRBV7-2 and TRBJ2-7, is GAGVSQSPSNKVTEKGKDVELRCDPISGHTALYWYRQSLGQGLEFLIYFQGNSAPDKSGLPSDRFSAERTGGSVSTLTIQRTQQEDSAVYLCASSLSTSGNAYEQYFGPGTRLTVT.

The chain carries TRBV15 and TRBJ1-2; 7 nucleotides line up with TRBD1. Trimming took 1 base from V and 5 from J; bases not matched to a gene: 7. The CDR3 has 15 residues. The germline V gene has CDR1 LNHNV and CDR2 YYDKDF (reference sequence). The CDR3 DNA reads as TGTGCCACCAGCAGAGTTCCCGGGACAGCATATGGCTACACCTTC. Translating gives CATSRVPGTAYGYTF.

This clone was seen a single time. V usage is TRBV6-5 and J usage is TRBJ1-2; no definite D call. The germline V gene encodes CDR1 MNHEY and CDR2 SVGAGI. V lost 5 bases, J lost 3 bases, and 10 bases lay in between. The CDR3 contains 13 residues. DNA of the CDR3: TGTGCCAGCAGTCCTGACAAGGACTATGGCTACACCTTC. Protein sequence: CASSPDKDYGYTF.

The chain carries TRBV2 and TRBJ2-3, with 10 bases that match TRBD2. V lost 6 bases and J lost 2; bases outside the gene matches: 14. The CDR3 runs to 18 residues. Germline CDR1 and CDR2: SNHLY and FYNNEI. The CDR3 sequence is CASRVSGGAGLVTDTQYF. CDR3 bases: TGTGCCAGCAGAGTGAGCGGGGGGGCGGGATTGGTCACAGATACGCAGTATTTT.

The J gene is TRBJ1-2, the V gene TRBV28; a weak D match, TRBD1 (5 bases). Germline CDR1 MDHEN, CDR2 SYDVKM. V dropped 7 bases and J dropped 4 bases, with 16 bases sitting between them. This CDR3 region has 14 residues. The CDR3 protein is CASTPGQAFYGYTF. In nucleotides, the CDR3 is TGTGCCAGCACCCCTGGACAAGCCTTCTATGGCTACACCTTC.

The V call is TRBV6-1, the J call TRBJ1-2; TRBD1 matches at 7 bases. Germline V gene sequence: CDR1 MNHNS, CDR2 SASEGT. The CDR3 is made up of 13 amino acids. V trimming: 3 bases; J trimming: 7 bases; junction bases outside the gene matches: 5. CDR3 DNA: TGTGCCAGCAGTGATGGGACAGTGGGTGGCTACACCTTC. This translates into CASSDGTVGGYTF.

This sequence joins TRBV3-1 (or the pseudogene TRBV3-2) and TRBJ2-1, with 8 bases lining up with TRBD2. V lost 3 bases to trimming and J lost 6 bases; unmatched junction nucleotides: 19. Germline V gene sequence: CDR1 LGHDT, CDR2 YNNKEL (reference sequence). The CDR3 extends over 19 amino acids. CDR3 region: CASSHPPLWTGRGFNEQFF. Here the CDR3 DNA reads TGTGCCAGCAGCCATCCGCCCCTCTGGACCGGGAGGGGGTTCAATGAGCAGTTCTTC.

The chain employs TRBV5-6 and TRBJ2-1, with 9 bases that match TRBD1. There are 15 residues in the CDR3. V was pared by 4 bases and J by 4 bases, with 6 bases of the junction left unmatched. Germline V gene data show CDR1 as SGHDT and CDR2 as YYEEEE. The CDR3 bases are TGTGCCAGCAGCCCGGGACAGGGTAGGTACAATGAGCAGTTCTTC. It codes for CASSPGQGRYNEQFF.

A single count supports this clone. The J gene is TRBJ2-2, the V gene TRBV3-1 (or the pseudogene TRBV3-2); D call uncertain. Looked up from germline, CDR1 is LGHDT and CDR2 is YNNKEL (reference sequence). The CDR3 has 13 amino acids. Trimming stripped 11 bases from V and 4 bases from J, with 14 bases between. The DNA for the CDR3 is TGTGCCGTCGGGTCTTACTTCACCGGGGAGCTGTTTTTT. Encoded protein: CAVGSYFTGELFF.

This clone was observed once. V gene TRBV4-1 combines with J gene TRBJ1-5, with D possibly TRBD1 on 6 matching bases. Germline CDR1 reads MGHRA; CDR2 reads YSYEKL. This CDR3 has 16 amino acids. Trimming stripped 0 bases from V and 0 bases from J, with 9 bases between. CDR3 protein: CASSQETGYSNQPQHF. In DNA, the CDR3 is TGCGCCAGCAGCCAAGAGACAGGTTATAGCAATCAGCCCCAGCATTTT.

V is TRBV18 and J is TRBJ2-7, with 7 bases identical to TRBD2. Trimming removed 3 bases from V and 6 bases from J; junction bases left unmatched: 11. Germline V CDR1 and CDR2: KGHSH, LQKENI. This CDR3 contains 15 residues. The CDR3 coding sequence is TGTGCCAGCTCACCCCCAGCAGGGAGGGGTAGCGAGCAGTACTTC. Translated, it gives CASSPPAGRGSEQYF.